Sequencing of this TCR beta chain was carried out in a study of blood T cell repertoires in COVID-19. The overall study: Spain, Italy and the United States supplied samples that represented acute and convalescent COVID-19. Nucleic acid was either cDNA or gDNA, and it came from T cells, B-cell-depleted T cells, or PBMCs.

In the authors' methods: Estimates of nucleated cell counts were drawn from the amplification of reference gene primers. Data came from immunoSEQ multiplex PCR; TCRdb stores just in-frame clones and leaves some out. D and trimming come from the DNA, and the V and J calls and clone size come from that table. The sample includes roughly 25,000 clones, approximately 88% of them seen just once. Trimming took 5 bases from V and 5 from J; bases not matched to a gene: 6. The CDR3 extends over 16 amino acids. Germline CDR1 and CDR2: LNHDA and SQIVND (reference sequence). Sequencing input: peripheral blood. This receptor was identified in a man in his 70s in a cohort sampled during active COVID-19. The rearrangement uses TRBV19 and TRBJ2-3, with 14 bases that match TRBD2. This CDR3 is CASSSHGTSGRDTQYF. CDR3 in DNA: TGTGCCAGTAGTTCGCACGGGACTAGCGGGAGAGATACGCAGTATTTT.